Following are 11 T cell receptor beta chains from one sample sequenced in a study of blood T cell repertoires in COVID-19. Data came from immunoSEQ multiplex PCR; TCRdb stores just in-frame clones and leaves some out. This sample has 300,000 to 400,000 clones; about 87% occur once, and the top ten carry about 6%. The sample taken for sequencing was peripheral blood. All receptors derive from a woman in her forties or fifties with COVID-19, enrolled during active disease.

The chain carries TRBV11-3 and TRBJ2-1; 8 bases are a match to TRBD1. The junction had 6 bases not matched to a gene; V was cut back by 1 base and J by 4 bases. The CDR3 sequence is 16 residues long. CDR1 is SGHNT, CDR2 YENEEA, per germline. CDR3 sequence (DNA): TGTGCCAGCAGCTTAGTCGGGACAGGTATATACAATGAGCAGTTCTTC. Translation gives CASSLVGTGIYNEQFF.

The V call is TRBV3-1 (or the pseudogene TRBV3-2), the J call TRBJ1-5; tentatively, D is TRBD1 (5 bases). The germline V gene has CDR1 LGHDT and CDR2 YNNKEL (reference sequence). This CDR3 has 12 residues. V was pared by 2 bases and J by 7 bases, with 6 bases between. The CDR3 sequence is CASSQWGQPQHF. CDR3 DNA sequence: TGTGCCAGCAGCCAATGGGGCCAGCCCCAGCATTTT.

This sequence joins TRBV19 and TRBJ1-2; 8 bases match TRBD1. J was trimmed by 4 bases and V by 3 bases; bases with no gene match: 4. This CDR3 comprises 14 residues. Germline V lookup: CDR1 LNHDA, CDR2 SQIVND (reference sequence). CDR3 sequence (DNA): TGTGCCAGTAGTATGGGAGGACAGGGCTATGGCTACACCTTC. Its translation: CASSMGGQGYGYTF.

The chain uses TRBV2 and TRBJ1-2; 11 bases are shared with TRBD1. With V trimmed by 4 bases and J by 2 bases, 0 bases remained unmatched. Germline CDR1 SNHLY, CDR2 FYNNEI. This CDR3 spans 14 amino acids. The CDR3 DNA is TGTGCCAGCAGTGGGGACAGGGGGAACTATGGCTACACCTTC. Residues: CASSGDRGNYGYTF.

The chain joins TRBV19 to TRBJ2-3, with TRBD2 identical over 16 bases. The V segment lost 3 bases and the J segment 4 bases; nucleotides outside the gene matches: 7. CDR1 and CDR2 (germline): LNHDA, SQIVND (reference sequence). The CDR3 is 18 amino acids. The CDR3 DNA reads TGTGCCAGTAGTATCCCGGGACTAGCGGGAGGGCAGGCAGATACGCAGTATTTT. Encoded protein: CASSIPGLAGGQADTQYF.

The CDR3 here is CASSEGREGALAEAFF. The CDR3 nucleotides are TGTGCCAGCAGTGAAGGAAGAGAGGGGGCTTTGGCTGAAGCTTTCTTT. This sequence joins TRBV2 and TRBJ1-1, with TRBD1 identical over 7 bases. Germline trimming cut 1 base from V and 6 bases from J; bases unmatched to any gene: 11. Germline CDR1 reads SNHLY; CDR2 reads FYNNEI. CDR3 length: 16 residues.

On this clone: The identical CDR3 is also encoded by other nucleotide sequences in the sample. The CDR3 region is CASSLGQNYEQYF. The CDR3 region has the DNA TGCGCCAGCAGCCTCGGACAGAACTACGAGCAGTACTTC. The chain recombines TRBV5-1 with TRBJ2-7; D perhaps matches TRBD1 (6 bases). Trimming removed 4 bases from V and 3 bases from J, with 11 bases in between. Germline V gene lookup returns CDR1 SGHRS and CDR2 YFSETQ. CDR3 size: 13 residues.

This clone was picked up many times. The chain joins TRBV5-6 to TRBJ2-2; D gene uncertain. V was shortened by 4 bases and J by 8 bases, with 12 bases between the two germline ends. The CDR3 totals 13 residues. Germline V gives CDR1 SGHDT, CDR2 YYEEEE. CDR3 loop: CASSQEVEGELFF. In DNA form, the CDR3 reads TGTGCCAGCAGCCAAGAGGTGGAAGGGGAGCTGTTTTTT. The whole variable domain, remainder taken from reference TRBV5-6 and TRBJ2-2, is DAGVTQSPTHLIKTRGQQVTLRCSPKSGHDTVSWYQQALGQGPQFIFQYYEEEERQRGNFPDRFSGHQFPNYSSELNVNALLLGDSALYLCASSQEVEGELFFGEGSRLTVL.

The chain recombines TRBV5-1 with TRBJ2-7, with TRBD2 identical over 10 bases. J lost 6 bases, V lost 4 bases, and 7 bases had no gene match. The CDR3 is 14 amino acids. The V gene's germline CDR1 is SGHRS and CDR2 YFSETQ. The CDR3 is CASSPTGLASEQYF. CDR3 sequence (DNA): TGCGCCAGCAGCCCCACGGGACTAGCGAGCGAGCAGTACTTC.

J is TRBJ2-6 and V is TRBV29-1, with 7 bases identical to TRBD1. Germline CDR1 and CDR2: SQVTM and ANQGSEA. The CDR3 has 14 residues. CDR3 residues: CATTGSAGANVLTF. CDR3 nucleotides: TGCGCTACGACAGGGTCGGCTGGGGCCAACGTCCTGACTTTC.

This clone was observed a single time. The chain combines TRBV5-6 with TRBJ1-5; tentatively, D is TRBD1 (6 bases). The V end lost 5 bases, the J end lost 9 bases, and 18 bases lay between the germline ends. Germline V lookup: CDR1 SGHDT, CDR2 YYEEEE. The CDR3 is 14 amino acids. CDR3 loop: CASSEGGRGRPQHF. The CDR3 DNA sequence: TGTGCCAGCAGTGAGGGTGGCAGGGGTCGGCCCCAGCATTTT.